The TCR beta chain described here comes from a study of shared clonotypes between healthy human individuals. Overall study results and limits: Genetic and exposure-history diversity was limited by the few donors.

Details on this clone: As yet, its antigen is unknown. One end of the junction is discordant with germline, which a read error may explain.

Healthy adults negative for HIV, lacking recent acute infections or vaccinations, served as donors. The germline CDR1 and CDR2 sequences are SGHTA and FQGTGA. This CDR3 spans 14 amino acids. The deep-level immunoSEQ assay was used. With ten immunoSEQ deep assay plates, unsorted PBMC DNA underwent sequencing. Assay used: immunoSEQ multiplex PCR; TCRdb lists only in-frame clones, some missing. The table records around 500,000 clones, 60% to 80% of them present only once. Sequencing input: PBMCs. This sequence was found in a middle-aged woman in good health. Some clones in this sample may be carry-over from other donors' samples. The chain uses TRBV7-3 and TRBJ1-2; 7 bases fit TRBD1. The CDR3 loop is CASSQDRVGYGYTF. The CDR3 coding sequence is TGCGCCAGCAGCCAAGACAGGGTGGGCTATGGCTACACCTTC.